Each of the 26 T cell receptor beta chains below was sequenced from the same sample in a study of OX40 agonist ivuxolimab in advanced cancers. Profiling relied on immunoSEQ multiplex PCR, and the TCRdb table lists in-frame clones only, not all of them. The data show about 45,000 clones, with roughly 90% seen just once and about a sixth held by the top ten. The input for sequencing was CD4+ or CD8+ T cells sorted from blood, taken in a trial of the OX40 agonist ivuxolimab. The receptors derive from an adult with an advanced solid tumor such as melanoma, head and neck, liver or kidney cancer.

The chain has TRBV7-9 and TRBJ1-6; 8 bases are a match to TRBD1. Germline V CDR1 and CDR2: SEHNR, FQNEAQ (reference sequence). CDR3 length equals 14 residues. V dropped 5 bases and J dropped 8; count of bases not matched to a gene: 5. CDR3 coding DNA: TGTGCCAGCAGCCCGACAGGGGTGTATTCACCCCTCCACTTT. Protein: CASSPTGVYSPLHF.

This sequence joins TRBV10-3 and TRBJ2-1; 7 positions match TRBD2. V lost 4 bases, J lost 4 bases, and 1 base stayed unmatched. The length of the CDR3 is 13 residues. Germline CDR1 ENHRY, CDR2 SYGVKD. CDR3 DNA sequence: TGTGCCATCAGTGGCGGGGGTTACAATGAGCAGTTCTTC. It yields the protein CAISGGGYNEQFF.

The chain links TRBV6-6 to TRBJ2-7; 7 positions agree with TRBD2. Per germline, CDR1 MNHNY and CDR2 SVGAGI (reference sequence). This CDR3 is built from 12 residues. Germline trimming cut 3 bases from V and 6 bases from J; bases unmatched to any gene: 2. The CDR3 sequence: CASSYGEGEQYF. The CDR3 DNA is TGTGCCAGCAGTTATGGGGAGGGCGAGCAGTACTTC.

The chain joins TRBV4-1 to TRBJ1-1, with D perhaps matching TRBD1 (5 bases). V shed 0 bases and J shed 4 bases, with 12 bases lying between them. In germline, CDR1 is MGHRA, CDR2 YSYEKL. This CDR3 contains 15 residues. The CDR3 nucleotides are TGCGCCAGCAGCCAAGAGTGGGGGGATGGCACTGAAGCTTTCTTT. Protein product: CASSQEWGDGTEAFF.

The chain carries TRBV7-6 and TRBJ2-5; 7 nucleotides agree with TRBD2. Trimming cost V 5 bases and J 10 bases; bases outside gene matches: 4. Germline V lookup: CDR1 SGHVS, CDR2 FNYEAQ. The CDR3 is 11 amino acids. CDR3 DNA: TGTGCCAGCAGCCCAGGGAGGGACCAGTACTTC. Translating it yields CASSPGRDQYF.

The rearrangement links TRBV7-9 to TRBJ1-1; D call uncertain. The CDR3 has 13 residues. Trimming removed 1 base from V and 6 bases from J, with 9 bases in between. Germline values: CDR1 SEHNR, CDR2 FQNEAQ (reference sequence). CDR3 bases: TGTGCCAGCAGCTTAGGGGGTGGCCCTGAAGCTTTCTTT. It translates to CASSLGGGPEAFF. The whole variable domain, remainder taken from reference TRBV7-9 and TRBJ1-1, is DTGVSQNPRHKITKRGQNVTFRCDPISEHNRLYWYRQTLGQGPEFLTYFQNEAQLEKSRLLSDRFSAERPKGSFSTLEIQRTEQGDSAMYLCASSLGGGPEAFFGQGTRLTVV.

The chain carries TRBV4-1 and TRBJ2-7; TRBD1 agrees at 9 bases. The junction had 6 bases not matched to a gene; V was cut back by 2 bases and J by 4 bases. Germline CDR1 MGHRA, CDR2 YSYEKL. The CDR3 sequence is 15 residues long. The CDR3 coding sequence is TGCGCCAGCAGCCAATCCAGGGACAGGGTTTACGAGCAGTACTTC. Protein sequence: CASSQSRDRVYEQYF.

In regard to this clone: This specimen includes other DNA sequences encoding the same CDR3. The chain employs TRBV27 and TRBJ2-7; D is unclear. Germline CDR1 and CDR2: MNHEY and SMNVEV (reference sequence). The CDR3 runs to 13 residues. V was trimmed by 6 bases and J by 0 bases, leaving 9 bases between them. The CDR3 nucleotides read TGTGCCAGCAGCTTAACGAGCTCCTACGAGCAGTACTTC. Amino acid sequence: CASSLTSSYEQYF.

This chain connects TRBV19 to TRBJ2-5; 15 bases align to TRBD2. The CDR3 has 16 residues. V gave up 5 bases and J gave up 5 bases; unmatched junction bases: 6. CDR1 and CDR2 from the germline V gene are LNHDA and SQIVND (reference sequence). The CDR3 DNA follows: TGTGCCAGTAGTGAAGGACTAGCGGGGGGGCAGGAGACCCAGTACTTC. Translation gives CASSEGLAGGQETQYF.

The chain couples TRBV27 to TRBJ1-2; D unresolved. This CDR3 contains 14 residues. Germline V gene sequence: CDR1 MNHEY, CDR2 SMNVEV (reference sequence). Between the trimmed V and J ends, which lost 8 bases and 2 bases, there was a span of 15 bases. CDR3 in amino acids: CASYSWKTNYGYTF. The CDR3 DNA follows: TGTGCCAGCTATTCCTGGAAAACCAACTATGGCTACACCTTC.

This sequence joins TRBV15 and TRBJ2-3, with D maybe TRBD1 (5 bases). Germline V gene sequence: CDR1 LNHNV, CDR2 YYDKDF (reference sequence). The CDR3 spans 15 residues. Between the trimmed V and J ends, which lost 0 bases and 5 bases, there was a span of 12 bases. The CDR3 region has the DNA TGTGCCACCAGCAGAGAAGCAGGGTTAATAGATACGCAGTATTTT. Translating gives CATSREAGLIDTQYF. Full variable domain (remainder filled in from reference TRBV15 and TRBJ2-3): DAMVIQNPRYQVTQFGKPVTLSCSQTLNHNVMYWYQQKSSQAPKLLFHYYDKDFNNEADTPDNFQSRRPNTSFCFLDIRSPGLGDTAMYLCATSREAGLIDTQYFGPGTRLTVL.

The V call is TRBV27, the J call TRBJ1-4; a possible D gene is TRBD1 (6 bases). Germline values: CDR1 MNHEY, CDR2 SMNVEV (reference sequence). The CDR3 length is 15 residues. Trimming removed 4 bases at V and 8 bases at J, with 17 bases between. The CDR3 here is CASSSRGARAEKLFF. In DNA form, the CDR3 reads TGTGCCAGCAGTTCTCGGGGGGCCAGGGCCGAAAAACTGTTTTTT.

This clone has only one observation. The rearrangement joins TRBV21-1 to TRBJ2-1; the table's D call, TRBD2, was not checked against the DNA. TRBV21-1 is described as a pseudogene. CDR3 length: 17 residues. CDR3: CASSKSGGPISYNEQFF. The CDR3 nucleotides read TGTGCCAGCAGCAAATCGGGAGGCCCCATCTCCTACAATGAGCAGTTCTTC.

V gene TRBV27 combines with J gene TRBJ2-1, with 10 bases fitting TRBD1. Per the germline V gene, CDR1 is MNHEY and CDR2 is SMNVEV (reference sequence). The CDR3 consists of 16 residues. V dropped 11 bases and J dropped 1; count of bases not matched to a gene: 11. Here the CDR3 reads CAAGQGFSSSYNEQFF. The CDR3 DNA sequence: TGTGCCGCGGGACAGGGGTTCTCCAGTTCCTACAATGAGCAGTTCTTC.

This chain connects TRBV4-1 to TRBJ2-3, with D perhaps TRBD2 (6 bases). CDR3 length: 16 residues. The V and J ends lost 6 bases and 0 bases respectively, with 16 bases between them. Germline V gene sequence: CDR1 MGHRA, CDR2 YSYEKL. CDR3 sequence reads: CASRDPGEASTDTQYF. CDR3 DNA: TGCGCCAGCAGAGATCCGGGGGAAGCTAGCACAGATACGCAGTATTTT.

The chain couples TRBV5-1 to TRBJ2-7, with 10 bases identical to TRBD1. V was clipped by 9 bases and J by 6 bases; unmatched bases: 9. This CDR3 is 13 amino acids long. Per germline, CDR1 SGHRS and CDR2 YFSETQ. DNA for the CDR3: TGCGCCACCGGATGGGGACAGGGGTTCGAGCAGTACTTC. The encoded protein is CATGWGQGFEQYF.

The table lists this clone with a count of one. The rearrangement joins TRBV19 to TRBJ2-5, with 7 bases fitting TRBD2. Germline V gene data show CDR1 as LNHDA and CDR2 as SQIVND (reference sequence). The CDR3 has 14 residues. V dropped 1 base and J dropped 5; count of bases not matched to a gene: 4. CDR3 amino acids: CASSIVGEGETQYF. The CDR3 DNA follows: TGTGCCAGTAGTATAGTTGGGGAGGGGGAGACCCAGTACTTC.

This clone was detected once. This chain uses TRBV5-4 with TRBJ2-7, with D perhaps TRBD1 (6 bases). Germline V gene data show CDR1 as SGHNT and CDR2 as YYREEE (reference sequence). V gave up 6 bases and J gave up 3 bases, with 13 bases separating them. The length of the CDR3 is 13 residues. DNA for the CDR3: TGTGCCAGCACCACCGGGACATTCTACGAGCAGTACTTC. Protein: CASTTGTFYEQYF.

This rearrangement joins TRBV4-1 to TRBJ2-1; 13 nucleotides line up with TRBD2. The length of the CDR3 is 15 residues. V shed 4 bases, J shed 10 bases, and the junction held 7 bases outside the gene matches. The germline V gene encodes CDR1 MGHRA and CDR2 YSYEKL. Here the CDR3 reads CASSPLAGGVREQFF. In DNA form, the CDR3 reads TGCGCCAGCAGCCCACTAGCGGGGGGGGTTCGGGAGCAGTTCTTC.

The chain is built from TRBV7-8 and TRBJ1-2; D perhaps matches TRBD1 (6 bases). The CDR3 totals 13 residues. V was pared by 5 bases and J by 4 bases, with 11 bases between. Germline CDR1 is SGHVS and CDR2 is FQNEAQ. Here the CDR3 DNA reads TGTGCCAGCAGCCTACAGGGTTCCTATGGCTACACCTTC. Translating gives CASSLQGSYGYTF.

The J gene is TRBJ1-6, the V gene TRBV7-3; the D gene is possibly TRBD1 (6 bases). The CDR3 runs to 15 residues. From germline, CDR1 is SGHTA and CDR2 FQGTGA. Between the trimmed V and J ends, which lost 0 bases and 7 bases, there was a span of 10 bases. CDR3 sequence: CASSLTQGLNSPLHF. The DNA for the CDR3 is TGTGCCAGCAGCTTAACTCAGGGGTTGAATTCACCCCTCCACTTT.

The chain is built from TRBV11-1 and TRBJ2-7; D call uncertain. CDR1 and CDR2 (germline): SGHAT, FQDESV (reference sequence). The CDR3 loop spans 14 amino acids. Trimming cost V 1 base and J 2 bases, with 9 bases left between them. CDR3 sequence (DNA): TGTGCCAGCAGCTTAGTGGCAGTCACCTACGAGCAGTACTTC. Amino acids: CASSLVAVTYEQYF.

The rearrangement links TRBV7-9 to TRBJ2-1, with D maybe TRBD1 (6 bases). Germline V gene sequence: CDR1 SEHNR, CDR2 FQNEAQ (reference sequence). The CDR3 contains 13 residues. Trimming took off 10 bases at V and 1 base at J, with 11 bases between the two ends. The CDR3 loop is CATLGASYNEQFF. CDR3 nucleotides: TGTGCCACCCTGGGGGCGTCCTACAATGAGCAGTTCTTC.

Only one count was recorded for this clone. This rearrangement joins TRBV5-5 to TRBJ2-7; D is perhaps TRBD1 or TRBD2 (5 bases each). The CDR3 runs to 18 residues. Germline V gene data show CDR1 as SGHKS and CDR2 as YYEKEE (reference sequence). The V end was cut by 4 bases, the J end by 1 base, with 24 bases between. The CDR3 region has the DNA TGTGCCAGCAGCCAAACCAGGCTGGACGGGGACCCATCCTACGAGCAGTACTTC. Translating gives CASSQTRLDGDPSYEQYF.

This clone occurred a few times. The chain couples TRBV7-6 to TRBJ1-1, with no clear D. CDR1 is SGHVS and CDR2 is FNYEAQ in the germline V gene. The CDR3 length is 14 residues. Trimming removed 1 base from V and 5 bases from J, with 11 bases in between. CDR3 nucleotides: TGTGCCAGCAGCTTAGAGTTAGATCGGACTGAAGCTTTCTTT. It codes for CASSLELDRTEAFF.

This clone was recorded once. V gene TRBV2 combines with J gene TRBJ1-1; maybe TRBD1 (5 bases). Germline-derived CDR1 and CDR2 are SNHLY and FYNNEI. The CDR3 runs to 16 residues. Trimming left V 4 bases short and J 1 base short, with 16 bases between. CDR3 loop: CASSGTRVRSNTEAFF. The CDR3 region has the DNA TGTGCCAGCAGTGGCACCAGGGTTCGATCGAACACTGAAGCTTTCTTT.